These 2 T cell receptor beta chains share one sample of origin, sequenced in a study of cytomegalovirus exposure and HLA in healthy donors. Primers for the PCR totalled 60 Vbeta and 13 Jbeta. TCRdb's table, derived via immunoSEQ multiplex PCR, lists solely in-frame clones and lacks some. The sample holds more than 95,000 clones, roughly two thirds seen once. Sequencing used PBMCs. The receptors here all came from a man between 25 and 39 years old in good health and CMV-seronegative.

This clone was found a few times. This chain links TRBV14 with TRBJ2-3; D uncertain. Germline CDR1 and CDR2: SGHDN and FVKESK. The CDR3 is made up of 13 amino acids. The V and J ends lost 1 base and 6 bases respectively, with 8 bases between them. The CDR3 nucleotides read TGTGCCAGCAGCCAAGCTACGGGTGATACGCAGTATTTT. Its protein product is CASSQATGDTQYF. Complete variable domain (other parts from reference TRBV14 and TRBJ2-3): EAGVTQFPSHSVIEKGQTVTLRCDPISGHDNLYWYRRVMGKEIKFLLHFVKESKQDESGMPNNRFLAERTGGTYSTLKVQPAELEDSGVYFCASSQATGDTQYFGPGTRLTVL.

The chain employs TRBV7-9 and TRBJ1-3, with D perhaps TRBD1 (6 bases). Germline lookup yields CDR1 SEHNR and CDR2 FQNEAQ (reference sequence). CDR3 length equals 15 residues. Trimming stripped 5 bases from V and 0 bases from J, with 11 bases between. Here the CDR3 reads CASSGDILSGNTIYF. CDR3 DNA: TGTGCCAGCAGCGGGGACATCCTCTCTGGAAACACCATATATTTT.